The rows below give T cell receptor beta chains drawn from one sample of a study of shared clonotypes between healthy human individuals. Clones were sequenced by immunoSEQ multiplex PCR, and TCRdb holds only the in-frame ones, with some missing. In the table there are about 2 million clones, roughly 96% of which are singletons. The sequencing input was naive CD4+ T cells sorted from blood. The receptors originated from a man between 18 and 29 years old in good health. Each CDR3 is given with its conserved first and last residue. The D gene is left open where the match is weak. The size field is filled for only some rows; it gives once, few, many or a size class.

j_gene | abundance | v_gene | d_gene | CDR3aa | CDR3nt
TRBJ2-7 | NA | TRBV6-1 | NA | CASSEYEQYF | TGTGCCAGCAGTGAGTACGAGCAGTACTTC
TRBJ2-7 | NA | TRBV29-1 | TRBD1 | CSVRQGAPGEQYF | TGCAGCGTTCGTCAGGGGGCGCCCGGGGAGCAGTACTTC
TRBJ2-3 | NA | TRBV7-2 | TRBD2 | CASSLSSGATDTQYF | TGTGCCAGCAGCTTATCTAGCGGGGCCACAGATACGCAGTATTTT
TRBJ2-2 | NA | TRBV7-2 | NA | CASTPGVVANTGELFF | TGTGCCAGCACCCCGGGAGTAGTAGCGAACACCGGGGAGCTGTTTTTT
TRBJ2-7 | NA | TRBV7-9 | NA | CASSPSQTGTRTYEQYF | TGTGCCAGCAGCCCTAGCCAAACGGGGACTCGAACCTACGAGCAGTACTTC
TRBJ2-5 | NA | TRBV15 | TRBD2 | CATSPGLAGVRMETQYF | TGTGCCACCAGCCCAGGACTAGCGGGAGTCAGGATGGAGACCCAGTACTTC
TRBJ2-1 | NA | TRBV4-3 | NA | CASSQTWGTSFNNEQFF | TGCGCCAGCAGCCAAACTTGGGGGACCTCTTTTAACAATGAGCAGTTCTTC
TRBJ2-1 | NA | TRBV30 | TRBD2 | CAWSVPRLANNEQFF | TGTGCCTGGAGTGTACCTCGACTAGCTAACAATGAGCAGTTCTTC
TRBJ2-1 | once | TRBV6-6 | NA | CASTSRWGYNEQFF | TGTGCCAGCACTTCCCGGTGGGGCTACAATGAGCAGTTCTTC
TRBJ1-4 | NA | TRBV28 | TRBD1 | CASSPDRGEKLFF | TGTGCCAGCAGTCCGGACAGGGGCGAAAAACTGTTTTTT
TRBJ2-3 | NA | TRBV20-1 | NA | CSATKLDTQYF | TGCAGTGCTACCAAGCTCGATACGCAGTATTTT
TRBJ1-3 | NA | TRBV9 | NA | CASSVDFSGNTIYF | TGTGCCAGCAGCGTGGACTTCTCTGGAAACACCATATATTTT
TRBJ1-4 | NA | TRBV15 | NA | CATSRDIGDGEKLFF | TGTGCCACCAGCAGAGATATAGGGGATGGAGAAAAACTGTTTTTT